This TCR beta chain was retrieved from a study of blood T cell repertoires in COVID-19. The CDR3 runs to 14 residues. Unmatched junction bases numbered 8, after V lost 0 bases and J lost 11 bases. Germline-derived CDR1 and CDR2 are SGHRS and YFSETQ. The assay was immunoSEQ multiplex PCR, and TCRdb's table has in-frame clones only and misses some. This table holds around 300,000 clones, over 75% found once. The chain uses TRBV5-1 and TRBJ1-1, with TRBD1 identical over 9 bases. The receptor comes from a woman aged 45-65 years with active or convalescent COVID-19. Sequences were obtained from peripheral blood. The CDR3 spells CASSLGDRVLSAFF. CDR3 nucleotides: TGCGCCAGCAGCTTGGGGGACAGGGTTCTCTCCGCTTTCTTT.